A single sample gave rise to the 5 T cell receptor beta chains below, sequenced in a study of blood T cell repertoires in COVID-19. The data were produced by immunoSEQ multiplex PCR, yet TCRdb's version contains in-frame clones alone and is incomplete. This sample has under 300,000 clones; around 85% occur once, and the top ten carry about 1.5%. The sample taken for sequencing was peripheral blood. The origin of the receptors is a human donor with COVID-19, enrolled during active disease. The donor label of this sample is uncertain.

The chain couples TRBV3-1 (or the pseudogene TRBV3-2) to TRBJ1-3, with D perhaps matching TRBD1 (6 bases). The germline V gene has CDR1 LGHDT and CDR2 YNNKEL (reference sequence). CDR3 length: 15 amino acids. Trimming took 5 bases from V and 3 from J, leaving 14 bases between them. For the CDR3, the DNA is TGTGCCAGCAGCAACGCCAGGGGTAATGGAAACACCATATATTTT. Encoded protein: CASSNARGNGNTIYF.

The chain combines TRBV6-5 with TRBJ1-3; D is unresolved. This CDR3 region has 15 residues. Germline values: CDR1 MNHEY, CDR2 SVGAGI. The V end lost 3 bases, the J end lost 0 bases, and 9 bases lay between the germline ends. This CDR3 reads CASSYWADSGNTIYF. The CDR3 nucleotides read TGTGCCAGCAGTTATTGGGCAGACTCTGGAAACACCATATATTTT.

V gene TRBV4-3 combines with J gene TRBJ1-2; no firm D call. Germline V gives CDR1 LGHNA, CDR2 YSLEER. Trimming removed 0 bases at V and 0 bases at J, with 5 bases between. The CDR3 runs to 14 residues. The CDR3 reads CASSQDDSNYGYTF. As DNA, the CDR3 is TGCGCCAGCAGCCAAGATGACTCTAACTATGGCTACACCTTC.

The gene calls are TRBV28 and TRBJ2-7; D is possibly TRBD1 (6 bases). V was pared by 3 bases and J by 10 bases, with 22 bases between. Germline CDR1 MDHEN, CDR2 SYDVKM. This CDR3 has 15 amino acids. The CDR3 DNA reads as TGTGCCAGCAGTTTTCCCCGGGGACAAATCCCAAGACAGTACTTC. Its translation is CASSFPRGQIPRQYF.

The gene calls are TRBV6-5 and TRBJ2-1; a weak D match, TRBD1 (6 bases). Trimming cost V 0 bases and J 4 bases, with 10 bases left between them. The germline CDR1 and CDR2 sequences are MNHEY and SVGAGI. This CDR3 spans 15 amino acids. CDR3 DNA: TGTGCCAGCAGTTACTCGGCAGGGGTGTACAATGAGCAGTTCTTC. Translation: CASSYSAGVYNEQFF.